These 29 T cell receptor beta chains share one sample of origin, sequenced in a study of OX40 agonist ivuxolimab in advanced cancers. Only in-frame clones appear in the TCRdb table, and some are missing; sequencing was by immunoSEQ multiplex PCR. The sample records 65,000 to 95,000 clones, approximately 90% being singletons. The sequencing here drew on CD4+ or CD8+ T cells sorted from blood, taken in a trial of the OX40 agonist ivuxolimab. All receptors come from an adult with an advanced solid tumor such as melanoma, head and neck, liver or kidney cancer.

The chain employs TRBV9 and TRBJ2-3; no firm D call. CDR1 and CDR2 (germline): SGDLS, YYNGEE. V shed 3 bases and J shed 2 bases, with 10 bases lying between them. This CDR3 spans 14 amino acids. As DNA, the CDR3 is TGTGCCAGCAGCGACAGCCGCGACACAGATACGCAGTATTTT. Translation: CASSDSRDTDTQYF.

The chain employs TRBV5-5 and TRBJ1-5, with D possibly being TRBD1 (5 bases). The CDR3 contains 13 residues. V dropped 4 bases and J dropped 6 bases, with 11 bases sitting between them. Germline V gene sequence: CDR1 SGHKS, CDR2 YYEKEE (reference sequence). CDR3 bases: TGTGCCAGCAGCCTCGCTGGGGGTCAGCCCCAGCATTTT. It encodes CASSLAGGQPQHF. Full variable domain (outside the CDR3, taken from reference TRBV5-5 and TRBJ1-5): DAGVTQSPTHLIKTRGQQVTLRCSPISGHKSVSWYQQVLGQGPQFIFQYYEKEERGRGNFPDRFSARQFPNYSSELNVNALLLGDSALYLCASSLAGGQPQHFGDGTRLSIL.

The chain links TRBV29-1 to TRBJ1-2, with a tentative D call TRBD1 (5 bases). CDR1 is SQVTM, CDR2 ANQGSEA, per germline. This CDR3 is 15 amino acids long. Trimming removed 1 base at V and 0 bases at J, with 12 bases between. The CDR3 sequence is CSVEAQTAPNYGYTF. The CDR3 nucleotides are TGCAGCGTTGAAGCCCAGACAGCCCCTAACTATGGCTACACCTTC.

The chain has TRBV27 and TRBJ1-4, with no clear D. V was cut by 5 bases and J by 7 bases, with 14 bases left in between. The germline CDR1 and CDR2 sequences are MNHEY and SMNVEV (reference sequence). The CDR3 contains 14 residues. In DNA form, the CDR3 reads TGTGCCAGCAGTACCTCCTGGAGCGCTGAAAAACTGTTTTTT. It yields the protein CASSTSWSAEKLFF.

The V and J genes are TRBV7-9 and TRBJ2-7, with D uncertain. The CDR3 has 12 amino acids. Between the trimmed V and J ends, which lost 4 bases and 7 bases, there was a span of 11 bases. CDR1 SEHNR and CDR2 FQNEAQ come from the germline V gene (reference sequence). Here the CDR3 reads CASSSEPGEQYF. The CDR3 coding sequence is TGTGCCAGCAGCTCCGAGCCCGGGGAGCAGTACTTC.

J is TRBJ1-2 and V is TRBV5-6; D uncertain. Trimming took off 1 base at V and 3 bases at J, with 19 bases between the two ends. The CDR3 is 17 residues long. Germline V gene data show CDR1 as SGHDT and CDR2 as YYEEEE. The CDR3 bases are TGTGCCAGCAGCTTGCCGAGGATTGGGGAGGGTGACTATGGCTACACCTTC. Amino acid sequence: CASSLPRIGEGDYGYTF.

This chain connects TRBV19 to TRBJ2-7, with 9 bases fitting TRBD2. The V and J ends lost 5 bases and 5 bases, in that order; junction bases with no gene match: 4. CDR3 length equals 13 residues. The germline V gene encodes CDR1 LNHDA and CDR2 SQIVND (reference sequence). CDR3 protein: CASSAGTSHEQYF. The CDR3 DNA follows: TGTGCCAGTAGTGCAGGGACTAGCCACGAGCAGTACTTC.

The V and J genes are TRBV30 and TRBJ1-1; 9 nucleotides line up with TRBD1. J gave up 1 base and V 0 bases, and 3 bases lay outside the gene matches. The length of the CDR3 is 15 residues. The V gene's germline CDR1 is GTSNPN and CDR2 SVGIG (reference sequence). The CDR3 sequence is CAWSVKGQGNTEAFF. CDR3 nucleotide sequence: TGTGCCTGGAGTGTTAAGGGACAGGGGAACACTGAAGCTTTCTTT. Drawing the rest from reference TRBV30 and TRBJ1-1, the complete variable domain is SQTIHQWPATLVQPVGSPLSLECTVEGTSNPNLYWYRQAAGRGLQLLFYSVGIGQISSEVPQNLSASRPQDRQFILSSKKLLLSDSGFYLCAWSVKGQGNTEAFFGQGTRLTVV.

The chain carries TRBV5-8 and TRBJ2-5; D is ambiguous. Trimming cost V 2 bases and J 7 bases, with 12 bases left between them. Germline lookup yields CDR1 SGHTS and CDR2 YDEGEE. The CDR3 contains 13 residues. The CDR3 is CASSLTPLGTQYF. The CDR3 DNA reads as TGTGCCAGCAGCTTAACACCCCTAGGGACCCAGTACTTC.

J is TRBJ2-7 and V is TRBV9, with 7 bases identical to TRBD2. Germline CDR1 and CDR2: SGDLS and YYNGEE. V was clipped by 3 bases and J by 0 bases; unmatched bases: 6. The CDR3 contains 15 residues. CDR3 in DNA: TGTGCCAGCAGCGCGGGGGGTGGGAACTCCTACGAGCAGTACTTC. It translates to CASSAGGGNSYEQYF.

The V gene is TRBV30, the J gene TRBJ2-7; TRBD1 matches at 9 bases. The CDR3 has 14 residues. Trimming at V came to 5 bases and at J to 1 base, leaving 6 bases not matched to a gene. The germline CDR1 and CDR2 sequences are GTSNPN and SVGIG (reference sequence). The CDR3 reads CAWGSGTGSYEQYF. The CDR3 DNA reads TGTGCCTGGGGGTCCGGGACAGGGTCCTACGAGCAGTACTTC.

CDR3 sequence (DNA): TGTGCCAGCAGTTACGGGGGGGCGGGCGAGCAGTACTTC. It codes for CASSYGGAGEQYF. The chain couples TRBV6-6 to TRBJ2-7; D is perhaps TRBD2 (7 bases). V shed 2 bases and J shed 6 bases, with 11 bases lying between them. Germline-derived CDR1 and CDR2 are MNHNY and SVGAGI (reference sequence). This CDR3 is built from 13 residues.

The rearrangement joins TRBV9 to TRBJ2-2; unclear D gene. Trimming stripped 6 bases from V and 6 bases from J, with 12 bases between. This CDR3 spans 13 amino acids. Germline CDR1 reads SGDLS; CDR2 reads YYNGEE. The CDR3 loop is CASTPSGPGELFF. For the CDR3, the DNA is TGTGCCAGCACCCCCTCAGGCCCCGGGGAGCTGTTTTTT.

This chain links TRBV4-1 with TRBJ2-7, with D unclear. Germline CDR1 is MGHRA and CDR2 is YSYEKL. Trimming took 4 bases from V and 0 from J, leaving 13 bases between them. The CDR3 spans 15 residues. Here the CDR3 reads CASSLMDLSSYEQYF. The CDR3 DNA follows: TGCGCCAGCAGCCTGATGGACCTGAGCTCCTACGAGCAGTACTTC.

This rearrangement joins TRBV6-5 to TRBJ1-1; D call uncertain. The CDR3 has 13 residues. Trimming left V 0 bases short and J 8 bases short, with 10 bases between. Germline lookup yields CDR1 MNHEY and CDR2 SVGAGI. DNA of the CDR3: TGTGCCAGCAGTTACTCGAGAGGGCAGGAAGCTTTCTTT. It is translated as CASSYSRGQEAFF.

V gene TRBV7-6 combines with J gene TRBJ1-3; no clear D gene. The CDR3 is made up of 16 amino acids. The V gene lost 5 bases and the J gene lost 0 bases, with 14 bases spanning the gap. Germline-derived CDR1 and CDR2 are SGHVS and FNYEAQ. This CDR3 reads CASSGPSEGSGNTIYF. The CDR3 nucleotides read TGTGCCAGCAGCGGCCCCTCAGAGGGCTCTGGAAACACCATATATTTT.

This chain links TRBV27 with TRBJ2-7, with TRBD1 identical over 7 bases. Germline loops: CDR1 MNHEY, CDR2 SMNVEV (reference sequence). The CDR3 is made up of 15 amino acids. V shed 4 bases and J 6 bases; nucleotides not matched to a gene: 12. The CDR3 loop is CASSSQTGTAGEQYF. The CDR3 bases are TGTGCCAGCAGTTCGCAAACCGGGACAGCCGGCGAGCAGTACTTC.

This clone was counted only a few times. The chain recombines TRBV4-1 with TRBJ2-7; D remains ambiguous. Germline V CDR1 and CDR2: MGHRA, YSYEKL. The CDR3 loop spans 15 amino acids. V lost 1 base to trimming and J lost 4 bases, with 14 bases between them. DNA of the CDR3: TGCGCCAGCAGCCAAGGAGTGGCGTTTACTTACGAGCAGTACTTC. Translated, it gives CASSQGVAFTYEQYF.

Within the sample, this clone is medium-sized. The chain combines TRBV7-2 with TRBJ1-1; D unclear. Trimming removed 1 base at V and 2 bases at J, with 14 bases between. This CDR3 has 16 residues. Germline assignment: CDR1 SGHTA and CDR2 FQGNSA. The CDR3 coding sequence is TGTGCCAGCAGCTTAGAATCTTACAGCTTTAACACTGAAGCTTTCTTT. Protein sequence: CASSLESYSFNTEAFF.

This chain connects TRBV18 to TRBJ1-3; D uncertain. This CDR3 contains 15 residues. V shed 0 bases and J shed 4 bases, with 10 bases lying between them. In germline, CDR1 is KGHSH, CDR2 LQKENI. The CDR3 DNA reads TGTGCCAGCTCACCACCGCACGGCAGCGGAAACACCATATATTTT. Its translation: CASSPPHGSGNTIYF.

For the CDR3, the DNA is TGTGCCAGCAGCTTAGTTTCGAGGGCCGAGCAGTACTTC. It yields the protein CASSLVSRAEQYF. This chain uses TRBV7-2 with TRBJ2-7, with D maybe TRBD2 (5 bases). The CDR3 length is 13 residues. Germline CDR1 SGHTA, CDR2 FQGNSA. Trimming pared 1 base from V and 6 bases from J, leaving 10 bases between.

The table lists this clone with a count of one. CDR3 in DNA: TGTGCCAGCTCACCACCCGGGACCCAGTTCCAGCAGCCCCAGCATTTT. Protein product: CASSPPGTQFQQPQHF. V gene TRBV18 combines with J gene TRBJ1-5; possibly TRBD1 for D (5 bases). CDR1 is KGHSH and CDR2 is LQKENI in the germline V gene. The CDR3 has 16 amino acids. V lost 0 bases to trimming and J lost 7 bases, with 16 bases between them.

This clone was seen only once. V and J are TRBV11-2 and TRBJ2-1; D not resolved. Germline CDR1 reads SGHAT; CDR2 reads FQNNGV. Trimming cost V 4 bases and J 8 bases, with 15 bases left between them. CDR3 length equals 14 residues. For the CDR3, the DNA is TGTGCCAGCAGCTCAGGACGTTTGAACTATGAGCAGTTCTTC. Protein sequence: CASSSGRLNYEQFF.

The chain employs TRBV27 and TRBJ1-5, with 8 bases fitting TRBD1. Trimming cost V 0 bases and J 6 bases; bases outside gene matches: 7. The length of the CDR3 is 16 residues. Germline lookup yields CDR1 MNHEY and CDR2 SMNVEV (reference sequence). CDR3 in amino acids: CASSLSTGEKGQPQHF. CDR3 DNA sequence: TGTGCCAGCAGTTTATCGACAGGGGAGAAGGGTCAGCCCCAGCATTTT.

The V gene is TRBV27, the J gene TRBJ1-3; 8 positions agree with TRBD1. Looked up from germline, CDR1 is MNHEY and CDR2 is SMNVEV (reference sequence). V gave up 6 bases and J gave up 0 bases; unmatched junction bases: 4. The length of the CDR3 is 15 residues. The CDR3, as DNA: TGTGCCAGCAGCTTCGGACAGGGCTCTGGAAACACCATATATTTT. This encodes CASSFGQGSGNTIYF.

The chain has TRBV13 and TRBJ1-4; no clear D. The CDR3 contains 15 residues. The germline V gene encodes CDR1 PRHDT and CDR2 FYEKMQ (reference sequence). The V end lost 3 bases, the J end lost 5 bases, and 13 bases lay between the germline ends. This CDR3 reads CASSFMATKNEKLFF. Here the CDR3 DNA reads TGTGCCAGCAGCTTCATGGCCACTAAAAATGAAAAACTGTTTTTT.

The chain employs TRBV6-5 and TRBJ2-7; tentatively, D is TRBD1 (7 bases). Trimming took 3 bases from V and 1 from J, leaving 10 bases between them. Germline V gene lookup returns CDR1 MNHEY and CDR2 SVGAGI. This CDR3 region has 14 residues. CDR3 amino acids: CASSYPGGSYEQYF. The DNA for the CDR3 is TGTGCCAGCAGTTATCCAGGGGGGTCCTACGAGCAGTACTTC.

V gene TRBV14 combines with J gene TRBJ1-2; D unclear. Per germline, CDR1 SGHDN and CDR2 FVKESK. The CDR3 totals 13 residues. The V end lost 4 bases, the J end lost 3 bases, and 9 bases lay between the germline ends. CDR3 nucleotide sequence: TGTGCCAGCAGCCCCTTTCGCCACTATGGCTACACCTTC. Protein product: CASSPFRHYGYTF.

In nucleotides, the CDR3 is TGTGCCAGCAGCGCGGGGGGGCTAACCTTCTACAATGAGCAGTTCTTC. Its protein is CASSAGGLTFYNEQFF. V and J are TRBV6-4 and TRBJ2-1; 9 nucleotides line up with TRBD2. Trimming cost V 6 bases and J 3 bases; bases outside gene matches: 9. The CDR3 runs to 16 residues. Germline V CDR1 and CDR2: MRHNA, SNTAGT.